This T cell receptor (beta chain) appears in the sequencing data of a study of regulatory T cells in long-lasting Graves disease. Findings and caveats of the study: Newly diagnosed patients shared approximately 1,000 public clonotypes; persistent patients shared a few thousand. Exclusively peripheral blood, rather than thyroid tissue, was studied.

The ends lost 3 bases at V and 8 bases at J; junction bases unmatched: 10. The CDR3 is 16 amino acids. The germline V gene encodes CDR1 WSHSY and CDR2 SAAADI. Time point noted: newly diagnosed GD, antithyroid drugs for less than 3 months. The TCR library used RNA extracted from PBMCs. This clonotype was seen many times. The antigen is unknown. HTBI primers from iRepertoire and Arm-PCR of CDR3 regions yielded the TCR beta libraries. TCRdb independently ran MiXCR on the multiplex PCR reads; one entry per CDR3 protein. The table has some 490,000 distinct CDR3 sequences, around 12% seen once. Another study also made use of these data, one on T cells in Graves' hyperthyroidism and ophthalmopathy.

The genes are TRBV10-2 and TRBJ1-2; 12 bases align to TRBD1. The receptor was derived from a woman between 25 and 40 years old with Graves disease. The sequences come from peripheral blood mononuclear cells (PBMCs), collected at new diagnosis, from a patient treated with antithyroid drugs. The CDR3 here is CASSDRPGQGARGYTF. Here the CDR3 DNA reads TGCGCCAGCAGTGACCGCCCGGGACAGGGGGCGCGAGGCTACACCTTC.